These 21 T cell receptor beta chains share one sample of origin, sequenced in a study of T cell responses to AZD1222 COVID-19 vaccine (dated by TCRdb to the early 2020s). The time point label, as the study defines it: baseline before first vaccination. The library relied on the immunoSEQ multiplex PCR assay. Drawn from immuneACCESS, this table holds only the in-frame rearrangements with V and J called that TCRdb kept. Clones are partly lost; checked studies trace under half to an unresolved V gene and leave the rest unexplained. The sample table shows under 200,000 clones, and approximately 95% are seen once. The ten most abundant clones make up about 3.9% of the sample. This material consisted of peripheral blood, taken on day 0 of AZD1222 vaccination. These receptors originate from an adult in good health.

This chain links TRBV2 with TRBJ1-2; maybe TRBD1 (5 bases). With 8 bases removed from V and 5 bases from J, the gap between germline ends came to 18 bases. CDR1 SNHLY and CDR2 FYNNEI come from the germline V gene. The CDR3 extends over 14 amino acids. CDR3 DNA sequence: TGTGCCAGCGTATCCGACCTAACAGGTTATGGCTACACCTTC. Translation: CASVSDLTGYGYTF.

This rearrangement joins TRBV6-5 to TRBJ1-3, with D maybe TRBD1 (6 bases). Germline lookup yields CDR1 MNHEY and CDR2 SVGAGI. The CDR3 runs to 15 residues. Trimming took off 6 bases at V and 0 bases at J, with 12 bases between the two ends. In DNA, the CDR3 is TGTGCCAGCAGCCCGGACAGTAGCTCTGGAAACACCATATATTTT. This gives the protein CASSPDSSSGNTIYF.

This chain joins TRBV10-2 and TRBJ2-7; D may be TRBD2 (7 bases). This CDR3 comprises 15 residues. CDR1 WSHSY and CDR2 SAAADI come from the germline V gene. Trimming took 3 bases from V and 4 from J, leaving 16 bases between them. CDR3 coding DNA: TGCGCCAGCAGTGAAGTAGGGGGGGCGCGTTACGAGCAGTACTTC. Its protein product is CASSEVGGARYEQYF.

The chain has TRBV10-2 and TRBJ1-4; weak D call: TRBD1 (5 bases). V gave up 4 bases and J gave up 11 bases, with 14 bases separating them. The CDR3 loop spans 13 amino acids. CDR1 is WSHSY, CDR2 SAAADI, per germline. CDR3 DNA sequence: TGCGCCAGCAGTGCCTCCCTTGGGGGGAAACTGTTTTTT. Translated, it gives CASSASLGGKLFF.

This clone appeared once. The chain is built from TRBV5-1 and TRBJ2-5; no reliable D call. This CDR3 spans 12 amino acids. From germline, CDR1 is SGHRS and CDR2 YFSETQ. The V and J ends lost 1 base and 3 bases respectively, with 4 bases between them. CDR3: CASSLLKETQYF. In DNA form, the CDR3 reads TGCGCCAGCAGCTTGCTCAAAGAGACCCAGTACTTC.

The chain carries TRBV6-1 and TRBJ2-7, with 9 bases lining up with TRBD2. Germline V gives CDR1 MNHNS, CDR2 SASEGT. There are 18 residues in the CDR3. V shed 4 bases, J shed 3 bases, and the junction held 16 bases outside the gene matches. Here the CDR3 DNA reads TGTGCCAGCAGTGCGGGACTAGCTTTTTTGTTCGGTTTCTACGAGCAGTACTTC. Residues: CASSAGLAFLFGFYEQYF.

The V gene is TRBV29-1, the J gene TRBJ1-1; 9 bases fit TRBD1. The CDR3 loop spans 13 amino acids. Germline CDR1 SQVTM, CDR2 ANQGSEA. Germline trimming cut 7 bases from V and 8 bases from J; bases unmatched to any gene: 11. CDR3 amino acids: CSARGQGTIEAFF. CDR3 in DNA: TGCAGCGCCCGGGGACAGGGAACTATCGAAGCTTTCTTT.

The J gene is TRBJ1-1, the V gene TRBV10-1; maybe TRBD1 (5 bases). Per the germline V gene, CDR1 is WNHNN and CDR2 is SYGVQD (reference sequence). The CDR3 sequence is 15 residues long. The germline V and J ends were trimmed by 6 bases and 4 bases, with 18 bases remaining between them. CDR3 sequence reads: CASSGRRGWGTEAFF. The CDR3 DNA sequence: TGCGCCAGCAGCGGGCGGAGGGGCTGGGGCACTGAAGCTTTCTTT.

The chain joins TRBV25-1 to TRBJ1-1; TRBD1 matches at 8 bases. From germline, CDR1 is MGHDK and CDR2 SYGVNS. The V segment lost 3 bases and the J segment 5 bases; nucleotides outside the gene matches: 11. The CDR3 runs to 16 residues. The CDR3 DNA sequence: TGTGCCAGCAGTGACGAACCTCAGGGGGCACGGACTGAAGCTTTCTTT. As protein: CASSDEPQGARTEAFF.

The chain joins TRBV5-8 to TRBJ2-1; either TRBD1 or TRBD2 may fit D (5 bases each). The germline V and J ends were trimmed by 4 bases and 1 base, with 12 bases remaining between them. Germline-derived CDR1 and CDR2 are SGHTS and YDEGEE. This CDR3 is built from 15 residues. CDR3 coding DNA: TGTGCCAGCAGCCCCGGGACCCTATCCTACAATGAGCAGTTCTTC. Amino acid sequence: CASSPGTLSYNEQFF.

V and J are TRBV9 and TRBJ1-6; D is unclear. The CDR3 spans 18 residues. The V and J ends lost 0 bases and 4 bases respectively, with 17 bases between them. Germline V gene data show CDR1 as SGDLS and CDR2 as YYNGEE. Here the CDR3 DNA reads TGTGCCAGCAGCGTAGCTCCGCCAGGCCCTAATTATAATTCACCCCTCCACTTT. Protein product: CASSVAPPGPNYNSPLHF. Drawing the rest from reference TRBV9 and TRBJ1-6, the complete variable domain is DSGVTQTPKHLITATGQRVTLRCSPRSGDLSVYWYQQSLDQGLQFLIQYYNGEERAKGNILERFSAQQFPDLHSELNLSSLELGDSALYFCASSVAPPGPNYNSPLHFGNGTRLTVT.

CDR3 sequence reads: CASGRGGRGDTQYF. In DNA form, the CDR3 reads TGTGCTAGTGGCAGGGGGGGGAGAGGAGATACGCAGTATTTT. The chain uses TRBV12-5 and TRBJ2-3; D assignment may be TRBD1 or TRBD2 (7 bases each). Germline assignment: CDR1 LGHNT and CDR2 FRNRAP. The CDR3 sequence is 14 residues long. V lost 6 bases and J 5 bases, leaving 15 bases between the germline ends.

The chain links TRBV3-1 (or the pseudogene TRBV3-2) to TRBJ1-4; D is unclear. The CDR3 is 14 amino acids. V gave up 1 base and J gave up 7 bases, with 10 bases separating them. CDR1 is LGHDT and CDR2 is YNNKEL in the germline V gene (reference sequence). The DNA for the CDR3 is TGTGCCAGCAGCCAAGTAGTAGTTGGTGAAAAACTGTTTTTT. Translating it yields CASSQVVVGEKLFF.

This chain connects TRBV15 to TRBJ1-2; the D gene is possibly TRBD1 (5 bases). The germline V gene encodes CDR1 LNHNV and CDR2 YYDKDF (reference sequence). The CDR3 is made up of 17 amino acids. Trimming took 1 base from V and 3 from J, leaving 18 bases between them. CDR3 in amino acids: CATSRGLGAFLDYGYTF. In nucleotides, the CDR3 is TGTGCCACCAGCAGAGGTTTAGGGGCCTTCCTGGACTATGGCTACACCTTC.

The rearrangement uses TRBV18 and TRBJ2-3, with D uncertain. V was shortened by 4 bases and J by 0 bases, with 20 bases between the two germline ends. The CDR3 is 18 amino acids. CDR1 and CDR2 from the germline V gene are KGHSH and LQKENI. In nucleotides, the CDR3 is TGTGCCAGCTCACGAACGGTAACCCTTTCACTGAGCACAGATACGCAGTATTTT. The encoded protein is CASSRTVTLSLSTDTQYF.

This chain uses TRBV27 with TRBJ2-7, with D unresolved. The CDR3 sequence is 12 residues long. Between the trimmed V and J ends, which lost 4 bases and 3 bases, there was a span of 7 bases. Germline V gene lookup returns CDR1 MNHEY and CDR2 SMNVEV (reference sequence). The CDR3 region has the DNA TGTGCCAGCAGTTCTTTAAACTACGAGCAGTACTTC. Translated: CASSSLNYEQYF.

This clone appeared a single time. The CDR3 nucleotides read TGTGCCGGCTCCGGCGGGAGTAGAAAAAATGAGCAGTTCTTC. Protein product: CAGSGGSRKNEQFF. The chain couples TRBV6-4 to TRBJ2-1; 7 bases fit TRBD2. This CDR3 has 14 amino acids. CDR1 is MRHNA, CDR2 SNTAGT, per germline. The V segment lost 11 bases and the J segment 7 bases; nucleotides outside the gene matches: 14.

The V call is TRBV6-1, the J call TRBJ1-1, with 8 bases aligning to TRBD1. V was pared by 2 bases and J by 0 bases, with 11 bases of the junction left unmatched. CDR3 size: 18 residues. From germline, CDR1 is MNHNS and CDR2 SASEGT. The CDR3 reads CASSEHARGRLVNTEAFF. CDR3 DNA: TGTGCCAGCAGTGAACATGCCAGGGGGCGTCTGGTGAACACTGAAGCTTTCTTT.

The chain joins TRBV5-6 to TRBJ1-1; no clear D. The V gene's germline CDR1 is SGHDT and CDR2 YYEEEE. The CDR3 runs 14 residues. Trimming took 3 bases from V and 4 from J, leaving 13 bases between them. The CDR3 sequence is CASSYFGVSTEAFF. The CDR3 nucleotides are TGTGCCAGCAGCTACTTCGGGGTTAGCACTGAAGCTTTCTTT.

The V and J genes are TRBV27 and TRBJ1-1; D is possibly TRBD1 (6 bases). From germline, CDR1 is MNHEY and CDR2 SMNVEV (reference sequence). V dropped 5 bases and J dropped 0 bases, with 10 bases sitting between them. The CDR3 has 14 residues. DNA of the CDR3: TGTGCCAGCAGTCCAGGGACATTGAACACTGAAGCTTTCTTT. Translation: CASSPGTLNTEAFF.

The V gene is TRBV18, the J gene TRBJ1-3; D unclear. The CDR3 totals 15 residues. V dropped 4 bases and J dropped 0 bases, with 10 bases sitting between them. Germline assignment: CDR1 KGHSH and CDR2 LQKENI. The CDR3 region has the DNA TGTGCCAGCTCACGCGTCAATCCCTCTGGAAACACCATATATTTT. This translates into CASSRVNPSGNTIYF.